These 27 T cell receptor beta chains were all obtained from the same sample, sequenced in a study of T cells in Graves' hyperthyroidism and ophthalmopathy. Amplification of TCR beta CDR3 regions was performed using RNA transcripts as template. The study used the HTBI primer set for a first-round RT-PCR of the TCR CDR3. TCRdb recomputed calls from the multiplex PCR reads with MiXCR, one row per CDR3 protein. The sample records 550,000 to 650,000 distinct CDR3 sequences, roughly 13% being singletons. What was sequenced was blood. The origin of the receptors is a woman aged 25 to 39 with Graves' hyperthyroidism that later progressed to Graves' ophthalmopathy.

This clonotype was counted many times. V usage is TRBV12-5 and J usage is TRBJ2-1; tentative D call: TRBD1 (6 bases). CDR3 size: 15 residues. Per the germline V gene, CDR1 is LGHNT and CDR2 is FRNRAP. The V and J ends lost 5 bases and 4 bases respectively, with 15 bases between them. This CDR3 is CASGRGGVRYNEQFF. In DNA, the CDR3 is TGTGCTAGTGGTAGAGGGGGAGTCCGATACAATGAGCAGTTCTTC.

This clonotype appeared a few times. A read error is possible here, since a much larger clone lies one base away. The chain has TRBV11-3 and TRBJ1-1, with D possibly matching TRBD1 (6 bases). The CDR3 contains 14 residues. Trimming took off 4 bases at V and 1 base at J, with 10 bases between the two ends. Germline V gene lookup returns CDR1 SGHNT and CDR2 YENEEA. This chain's CDR3 is CASSWIQGNTEAFF. CDR3 DNA: TGTGCCAGCAGCTGGATACAGGGGAACACTGAAGCTTTCTTT.

The gene calls are TRBV7-2 and TRBJ1-2, with TRBD1 as a possible D gene (5 bases). Germline CDR1 SGHTA, CDR2 FQGNSA. Trimming pared 1 base from V and 7 bases from J, leaving 13 bases between. The CDR3 consists of 14 residues. CDR3 nucleotides: TGTGCCAGCAGCTTAGAGGAGGGGCCGCTTGGCTACACCTTC. It specifies CASSLEEGPLGYTF.

This clonotype was detected ten times or more. The chain joins TRBV7-9 to TRBJ2-4, with 7 bases aligning to TRBD1. CDR3 length equals 16 residues. Germline-derived CDR1 and CDR2 are SEHNR and FQNEAQ (reference sequence). The J segment lost 4 bases and the V segment lost 10 bases, leaving 16 bases of the junction unmatched. In nucleotides, the CDR3 is TGTGCCATCCAAGAGACAGGGAGCGGCCAGAAAAACATTCAGTACTTC. Translated: CAIQETGSGQKNIQYF.

The table lists this clonotype with many counts. The V call is TRBV12-3 or TRBV12-4, the J call TRBJ2-3; TRBD1 agrees at 7 bases. V shed 8 bases, J shed 1 base, and the junction held 6 bases outside the gene matches. There are 14 residues in the CDR3. The CDR3 coding sequence is TGTGCCAGCGGCATCACAGGGGGCACAGATACGCAGTATTTT. It specifies CASGITGGTDTQYF.

This clonotype was observed at least ten times. The V and J genes are TRBV6-5 and TRBJ1-5; D is undetermined. CDR3 length: 20 residues. Trimming removed 4 bases from V and 5 bases from J, with 30 bases in between. The germline CDR1 and CDR2 sequences are MNHEY and SVGAGI. CDR3: CASSLRPYGIPPQKHQPQHF. CDR3 nucleotide sequence: TGTGCCAGCAGTTTAAGGCCGTACGGCATTCCCCCCCAGAAACATCAGCCCCAGCATTTT.

Ten or more counts support this clonotype. This chain connects TRBV10-3 to TRBJ1-2; D is uncertain. The germline V gene has CDR1 ENHRY and CDR2 SYGVKD. Trimming left V 3 bases short and J 4 bases short, with 6 bases between. The CDR3 consists of 12 residues. CDR3 amino acids: CAISDIGYGYTF. CDR3 coding DNA: TGTGCCATCAGTGACATCGGCTATGGCTACACCTTC.

This clonotype was seen many times. This chain uses TRBV28 with TRBJ2-7; D remains ambiguous. With 3 bases removed from V and 3 bases from J, the gap between germline ends came to 15 bases. The CDR3 covers 15 residues. Germline values: CDR1 MDHEN, CDR2 SYDVKM. The CDR3 DNA is TGTGCCAGCAGTTTTACCCCCATAGGGATCTACGAGCAGTACTTC. It is translated as CASSFTPIGIYEQYF.

This clonotype has more than one count but fewer than ten. The V call is TRBV4-1, the J call TRBJ1-1, with TRBD1 matching over 8 bases. Germline CDR1 and CDR2: MGHRA and YSYEKL. V was pared by 0 bases and J by 1 base, with 7 bases of the junction left unmatched. CDR3 length: 17 amino acids. For the CDR3, the DNA is TGCGCCAGCAGCCAAGAAAGGGGGACAGGAGCGAACACTGAAGCTTTCTTT. It codes for CASSQERGTGANTEAFF.

At least ten counts were recorded for this clonotype. This chain connects TRBV10-3 to TRBJ1-2; a possible D gene is TRBD1 (5 bases). The CDR3 loop spans 14 amino acids. Trimming took 0 bases from V and 4 from J, leaving 9 bases between them. The germline gives CDR1 ENHRY, CDR2 SYGVKD. CDR3 in DNA: TGTGCCATCAGTGAGTCTCCAGGGTTCTATGGCTACACCTTC. Translation: CAISESPGFYGYTF.

The gene calls are TRBV6-2 or TRBV6-3 and TRBJ1-5; D gene unclear. Between the trimmed V and J ends, which lost 3 bases and 6 bases, there was a span of 9 bases. Germline V gene lookup returns CDR1 MNHEY and CDR2 SVGEGT. The CDR3 contains 13 residues. This CDR3 reads CASSYSGSQPQHF. CDR3 in DNA: TGTGCCAGCAGTTATTCAGGATCTCAGCCCCAGCATTTT.

In this sample, this clonotype turned up many times. V usage is TRBV28 and J usage is TRBJ2-2; D might be TRBD1 or TRBD2, each matching 5 bases. The length of the CDR3 is 15 residues. V lost 7 bases to trimming and J lost 1 base, with 13 bases between them. Germline CDR1 and CDR2: MDHEN and SYDVKM. The CDR3 loop is CASMSGQGNTGELFF. The CDR3 nucleotides read TGTGCCAGCATGTCGGGGCAGGGGAACACCGGGGAGCTGTTTTTT.

V and J are TRBV9 and TRBJ1-1, with a weak D call TRBD1 (6 bases). There are 15 residues in the CDR3. The germline V gene encodes CDR1 SGDLS and CDR2 YYNGEE. Trimming pared 4 bases from V and 1 base from J, leaving 14 bases between. The CDR3 coding sequence is TGTGCCAGCAGCCTCTGGGGGGGCTCGAACACTGAAGCTTTCTTT. It yields the protein CASSLWGGSNTEAFF.

This clonotype was seen at least ten times. V and J are TRBV20-1 and TRBJ2-5, with 7 bases fitting TRBD1. With 2 bases clipped from V and 4 bases from J, the junction kept 4 bases outside the gene matches. The CDR3 is 13 residues long. Germline V gene sequence: CDR1 DFQATT, CDR2 SNEGSKA (reference sequence). The CDR3 coding sequence is TGCAGTGCTAGACCGACAGGGTCAGAGACCCAGTACTTC. This encodes CSARPTGSETQYF.

This clonotype was counted many times. This sequence joins TRBV27 and TRBJ1-5, with 7 bases identical to TRBD1. This CDR3 is built from 14 residues. V lost 2 bases, J lost 7 bases, and 5 bases stayed unmatched. The germline gives CDR1 MNHEY, CDR2 SMNVEV (reference sequence). The CDR3 loop reads CASSLDRADQPQHF. CDR3 coding DNA: TGTGCCAGCAGTTTAGACAGGGCAGACCAGCCCCAGCATTTT.

This clonotype was observed a handful of times. The CDR3 reads CASSENGVNEQFF. CDR3 sequence (DNA): TGTGCCAGCAGTGAGAACGGCGTCAATGAGCAGTTCTTC. The V and J genes are TRBV2 and TRBJ2-1; no reliable D call. Looked up from germline, CDR1 is SNHLY and CDR2 is FYNNEI. The CDR3 length is 13 residues. The V end lost 3 bases, the J end lost 6 bases, and 9 bases lay between the germline ends.

The table lists this clonotype with many counts. V and J are TRBV4-3 and TRBJ2-7, with TRBD1 matching over 7 bases. The CDR3 sequence is 16 residues long. The V and J ends lost 0 bases and 5 bases, in that order; junction bases with no gene match: 10. Germline V CDR1 and CDR2: LGHNA, YSLEER. This CDR3 is CASSQDWPGQINEQYF. The CDR3 DNA reads as TGCGCCAGCAGCCAAGATTGGCCGGGACAGATAAACGAGCAGTACTTC.

This clonotype showed up just a few times. This may stem from a read error, because a much larger clone lies one nucleotide away. The V call is TRBV3-1, the J call TRBJ1-1; the D is unclear. The germline V gene has CDR1 LGHDT and CDR2 YNNKEL (reference sequence). The CDR3 sequence is 12 residues long. CDR3: CASSQVGTGAFF. CDR3 sequence (DNA): TGTGCCAGCAGCCAAGTAGGCACTGGAGCTTTCTTT.

This clonotype was detected many times. The chain employs TRBV28 and TRBJ1-6, with D perhaps matching TRBD1 (5 bases). Germline loops: CDR1 MDHEN, CDR2 SYDVKM. This CDR3 comprises 14 residues. V shed 3 bases and J shed 6 bases, with 9 bases lying between them. The chain's CDR3 is CASSFLGGNSPLHF. The DNA for the CDR3 is TGTGCCAGCAGTTTCTTGGGGGGTAATTCACCCCTCCACTTT.

Note on this clonotype: A much larger clone lies a single base off, so this may be a read error. The V and J genes are TRBV11-2 and TRBJ1-1; D possibly corresponds to TRBD1 (5 bases). Germline V gene lookup returns CDR1 SGHAT and CDR2 FQNNGV. The CDR3 contains 15 residues. Trimming left V 1 base short and J 10 bases short, with 19 bases between. The CDR3 nucleotides are TGTGCCAGCAGCTTAGTACGGGGCAGTGGGCGAGTAGCTTTCTTT. It encodes CASSLVRGSGRVAFF.

This clonotype was recorded at least ten times. The chain recombines TRBV12-3 or TRBV12-4 with TRBJ2-1; 9 bases line up with TRBD2. This CDR3 spans 17 amino acids. V was clipped by 1 base and J by 4 bases; unmatched bases: 8. The CDR3 region is CASSLGRASGVYNEQFF. The CDR3 coding sequence is TGTGCCAGCAGTTTAGGTAGGGCTAGCGGGGTGTACAATGAGCAGTTCTTC.

The table lists this clonotype with many counts. The CDR3 region is CASRTERVGNQPQHF. CDR3 nucleotides: TGTGCCAGCAGAACGGAGAGGGTCGGCAATCAGCCCCAGCATTTT. The chain carries TRBV28 and TRBJ1-5; D ambiguous. The germline CDR1 and CDR2 sequences are MDHEN and SYDVKM. CDR3 length: 15 residues. Trimming stripped 6 bases from V and 2 bases from J, with 14 bases between.

This clonotype was detected only a few times. V gene TRBV5-1 combines with J gene TRBJ1-2; D remains ambiguous. V gave up 5 bases and J gave up 4 bases, with 12 bases separating them. The V gene's germline CDR1 is SGHRS and CDR2 YFSETQ. The CDR3 is 13 amino acids. The CDR3 protein is CASRFNEVYGYTF. The CDR3 coding sequence is TGCGCCAGCAGATTTAACGAGGTCTATGGCTACACCTTC.

V is TRBV6-1 and J is TRBJ1-2; 7 positions match TRBD1. The length of the CDR3 is 11 residues. The germline V gene has CDR1 MNHNS and CDR2 SASEGT. The ends lost 11 bases at V and 4 bases at J; junction bases unmatched: 4. The CDR3 nucleotides are TGTGCCGTTCGGGACAGCTATGGCTACACCTTC. Translation gives CAVRDSYGYTF.

This clonotype was counted ten times or more. The rearrangement uses TRBV20-1 and TRBJ1-1; D uncertain. The CDR3 runs 15 residues. V shed 3 bases and J shed 2 bases, with 16 bases lying between them. The V gene's germline CDR1 is DFQATT and CDR2 SNEGSKA (reference sequence). CDR3 amino acids: CSASSIDGFNTEAFF. CDR3 sequence (DNA): TGCAGTGCTAGCTCAATCGACGGGTTTAACACTGAAGCTTTCTTT.

The sample holds many counts of this clonotype. The CDR3 DNA sequence: TGTGCCAGCAGTATCAGGACACTATCTAAATCCCTCCACTTT. Protein product: CASSIRTLSKSLHF. This sequence joins TRBV27 and TRBJ1-6; D may be TRBD1 (5 bases). The CDR3 contains 14 residues. Germline V gene lookup returns CDR1 MNHEY and CDR2 SMNVEV (reference sequence). V lost 5 bases and J 14 bases, leaving 19 bases between the germline ends.

In its sample, this clonotype was seen many times. V usage is TRBV28 and J usage is TRBJ1-1; D gene uncertain. CDR1 MDHEN and CDR2 SYDVKM come from the germline V gene. V was cut by 7 bases and J by 1 base, with 16 bases left in between. The CDR3 covers 15 residues. DNA of the CDR3: TGTGCCAGCACCGGCGGGCAAGGTGGGAACACTGAAGCTTTCTTT. Its protein is CASTGGQGGNTEAFF. Based on the CDR3 plus reference TRBV28 and TRBJ1-1, the full variable domain is DVKVTQSSRYLVKRTGEKVFLECVQDMDHENMFWYRQDPGLGLRLIYFSYDVKMKEKGDIPEGYSVSREKKERFSLILESASTNQTSMYLCASTGGQGGNTEAFFGQGTRLTVV.